The 10 T cell receptor beta chains given below trace back to one sample, sequenced in a study of cytotoxic CD8 clonotypes in ibrutinib-treated CLL (dated by TCRdb to the early 2020s). This specimen's time point label, interpreted: 20 to 25 months on ibrutinib. Libraries were constructed by the immunoSEQ multiplex PCR assay. Imported from immuneACCESS, the table was reduced by TCRdb to in-frame sequences with V and J called. These copies leave out some clones; in studies compared against another copy, an unresolved V gene accounts for under half, and the cause of the remainder is not known. The sample table contains fewer than 150,000 clones; only one count was recorded for around 80% of them. Roughly 3.5% of the sample is in the top ten clones. The sequencing here drew on PBMCs, taken after 24 months of ibrutinib treatment. The receptors derive from a human donor with chronic lymphocytic leukemia.

J is TRBJ2-5 and V is TRBV30, with D possibly being TRBD2 (6 bases). The germline V gene has CDR1 GTSNPN and CDR2 SVGIG (reference sequence). Between the trimmed V and J ends, which lost 2 bases and 5 bases, there was a span of 18 bases. The CDR3 totals 15 residues. CDR3: CAWSTMGGVSETQYF. DNA of the CDR3: TGTGCCTGGAGTACCATGGGGGGAGTGTCCGAGACCCAGTACTTC.

The chain joins TRBV5-1 to TRBJ1-1, with D unresolved. This CDR3 contains 13 residues. The germline gives CDR1 SGHRS, CDR2 YFSETQ. V shed 0 bases and J shed 8 bases, with 11 bases lying between them. The CDR3: CASSLGSITEAFF. The CDR3 coding sequence is TGCGCCAGCAGCTTGGGGAGCATTACCGAAGCTTTCTTT.

The rearrangement joins TRBV7-8 to TRBJ2-7; 9 positions match TRBD1. The CDR3 has 17 amino acids. Trimming cost V 3 bases and J 7 bases; bases outside gene matches: 16. The V gene's germline CDR1 is SGHVS and CDR2 FQNEAQ. The CDR3 region has the DNA TGTGCCAGCAGCTTGTTAGGATGGGACAGGGCCCCTCGGGAGCAGTACTTC. Its translation: CASSLLGWDRAPREQYF.

The chain recombines TRBV5-1 with TRBJ2-7; D is perhaps TRBD1 or TRBD2 (5 bases each). Looked up from germline, CDR1 is SGHRS and CDR2 is YFSETQ. Trimming stripped 0 bases from V and 3 bases from J, with 10 bases between. The CDR3 totals 14 residues. In DNA form, the CDR3 reads TGCGCCAGCAGCTTGGCCGGGGACCACTACGAGCAGTACTTC. As protein: CASSLAGDHYEQYF.

V gene TRBV7-6 combines with J gene TRBJ1-6; TRBD1 matches at 7 bases. The V gene end was trimmed by 5 bases and the J gene end by 9 bases; junction bases not matched to a gene: 7. There are 14 residues in the CDR3. In germline, CDR1 is SGHVS, CDR2 FNYEAQ. CDR3 sequence: CASSIRQGGSPLHF. The CDR3 DNA follows: TGTGCCAGCAGCATCAGACAGGGCGGTTCACCCCTCCACTTT.

Only one count was recorded for this clone. V and J are TRBV30 and TRBJ1-2; 8 positions agree with TRBD1. The CDR3 extends over 13 amino acids. Germline V gene lookup returns CDR1 GTSNPN and CDR2 SVGIG (reference sequence). Unmatched junction bases numbered 3, after V lost 0 bases and J lost 6 bases. The CDR3 region has the DNA TGTGCCTGGAGTGTAGACAGGGGCCATGGCTACACCTTC. Its translation is CAWSVDRGHGYTF.

This rearrangement joins TRBV5-1 to TRBJ2-5; the D is unclear. The CDR3 runs to 14 residues. The germline gives CDR1 SGHRS, CDR2 YFSETQ. The germline V and J ends were trimmed by 0 bases and 9 bases, with 15 bases remaining between them. The CDR3 region has the DNA TGCGCCAGCAGCTTGGTTCAGAGCGAAGCGTCCCAGTACTTC. It encodes CASSLVQSEASQYF.

This chain connects TRBV5-6 to TRBJ1-6; TRBD1 might be the D (5 bases). The V gene's germline CDR1 is SGHDT and CDR2 YYEEEE. CDR3 length: 16 residues. V was cut by 5 bases and J by 3 bases, with 15 bases left in between. CDR3 in DNA: TGTGCCAGCAGTATGGGTGGGGCAAACTATAATTCACCCCTCCACTTT. Its protein is CASSMGGANYNSPLHF. Full variable domain (outside the CDR3, taken from reference TRBV5-6 and TRBJ1-6): DAGVTQSPTHLIKTRGQQVTLRCSPKSGHDTVSWYQQALGQGPQFIFQYYEEEERQRGNFPDRFSGHQFPNYSSELNVNALLLGDSALYLCASSMGGANYNSPLHFGNGTRLTVT.

The chain is built from TRBV29-1 and TRBJ1-2; 8 bases align to TRBD1. The CDR3 extends over 13 amino acids. V gave up 7 bases and J gave up 6 bases; unmatched junction bases: 10. The germline V gene has CDR1 SQVTM and CDR2 ANQGSEA. CDR3 in DNA: TGCAGCGCCTCACCAGGGGGCCAAGATGGCTACACCTTC. Amino acids: CSASPGGQDGYTF.

J is TRBJ2-1 and V is TRBV16; 11 bases agree with TRBD1. The trim removed 3 bases at V and 9 bases at J, leaving 4 bases unmatched. The CDR3 runs to 14 residues. CDR1 and CDR2 from the germline V gene are KGHSY and FQNENV. The CDR3 region has the DNA TGTGCCAGCAGCCAGGGACAGGGGGGTTCTGAGCAGTTCTTC. It codes for CASSQGQGGSEQFF.